One sample yielded the 22 T cell receptor beta chains listed below, sequenced in a study of blood T cell repertoires in COVID-19. Sequencing used immunoSEQ multiplex PCR; TCRdb keeps in-frame clones, though not all of them. The repertoire has about 130,000 clones, 70% to 90% of them found once; the top ten carry around 2.3%. The source material was PBMCs or T cells enriched from blood (not recorded which). The receptor set was obtained from a woman in her forties or fifties who had recovered from COVID-19.

This clone was seen once. The J gene is TRBJ2-6, the V gene TRBV3-1 (or the pseudogene TRBV3-2); TRBD2 aligns across 9 bases. The V gene's germline CDR1 is LGHDT and CDR2 YNNKEL (reference sequence). The V gene end was trimmed by 11 bases and the J gene end by 0 bases; junction bases not matched to a gene: 14. CDR3 size: 18 residues. The DNA of the CDR3 is TGTGCCTGGGCCATCCTAGCGGGGCCCAGCTCTGGGGCCAACGTCCTGACTTTC. Translation: CAWAILAGPSSGANVLTF.

The V call is TRBV7-9, the J call TRBJ2-7, with TRBD2 matching 9 bases. Germline V lookup: CDR1 SEHNR, CDR2 FQNEAQ (reference sequence). This CDR3 spans 19 amino acids. The V gene end was trimmed by 5 bases and the J gene end by 0 bases; junction bases not matched to a gene: 17. Here the CDR3 DNA reads TGTGCCAGCAGCCCCCCGGAGTTGGTAGCGGGGGTGAGCTCCTACGAGCAGTACTTC. Its translation is CASSPPELVAGVSSYEQYF.

The chain has TRBV10-2 and TRBJ2-1; 8 bases are a match to TRBD1. Germline values: CDR1 WSHSY, CDR2 SAAADI. Trimming at V came to 2 bases and at J to 2 bases, leaving 2 bases not matched to a gene. The CDR3 totals 15 residues. The CDR3 DNA reads TGCGCCAGCAGTGAGGACAGGGGAGCCTACAATGAGCAGTTCTTC. Translated: CASSEDRGAYNEQFF.

This clone was seen a few times. The chain carries TRBV6-5 and TRBJ2-3; 7 nucleotides agree with TRBD2. The CDR3 loop spans 14 amino acids. V was clipped by 6 bases and J by 4 bases; unmatched bases: 7. Germline-derived CDR1 and CDR2 are MNHEY and SVGAGI. The CDR3 DNA sequence: TGTGCCAGCAGCGGGCTAGCGGAGGCAGATACGCAGTATTTT. It is translated as CASSGLAEADTQYF.

The chain combines TRBV4-2 with TRBJ1-2; tentatively, D is TRBD1 (6 bases). This CDR3 region has 15 residues. V was shortened by 0 bases and J by 8 bases, with 16 bases between the two germline ends. In germline, CDR1 is LGHNA, CDR2 YNFKEQ. The CDR3 DNA is TGTGCCAGCAGCCAAGAAAGACAGGCCAATCTGGGCTACACCTTC. Translating it yields CASSQERQANLGYTF.

The J gene is TRBJ1-1, the V gene TRBV19; 9 bases fit TRBD1. Germline CDR1 LNHDA, CDR2 SQIVND (reference sequence). The CDR3 covers 16 residues. V shed 4 bases and J 1 base; nucleotides not matched to a gene: 7. The CDR3 bases are TGTGCCAGTAGTAGACACAGGGGGCCCCCGAACACTGAAGCTTTCTTT. Translating gives CASSRHRGPPNTEAFF.

The chain uses TRBV27 and TRBJ1-1; a weak D match, TRBD1 (6 bases). V shed 4 bases and J shed 4 bases, with 13 bases lying between them. The CDR3 is 14 amino acids. The germline gives CDR1 MNHEY, CDR2 SMNVEV (reference sequence). In DNA, the CDR3 is TGTGCCAGCAGTTACGGCAGGGGCGTCACTGAAGCTTTCTTT. Translating gives CASSYGRGVTEAFF.

V is TRBV4-3 and J is TRBJ1-1; 7 bases line up with TRBD1. This CDR3 has 15 amino acids. The germline gives CDR1 LGHNA, CDR2 YSLEER. V gave up 4 bases and J gave up 1 base; unmatched junction bases: 6. The CDR3: CASSPRGQPNTEAFF. The CDR3 nucleotides are TGCGCCAGCAGCCCTCGGGGACAGCCGAACACTGAAGCTTTCTTT.

Turning to this clone: Relative to the germline gene, one junction end is altered; a read error may explain this. The chain recombines TRBV7-7 with TRBJ2-2; 9 bases line up with TRBD1. The germline CDR1 and CDR2 sequences are SSHAT and FNYEAQ (reference sequence). The CDR3 is made up of 15 amino acids. DNA of the CDR3: TGTGCTAGCAGCCCGGGACAGGGCCTAAACGGGGAGCTGTTTTTT. Amino acids: CASSPGQGLNGELFF.

This rearrangement joins TRBV19 to TRBJ1-6; no clear D. This CDR3 contains 14 residues. V was pared by 3 bases and J by 7 bases, with 10 bases between. The V gene's germline CDR1 is LNHDA and CDR2 SQIVND (reference sequence). Written as DNA, the CDR3 is TGTGCCAGTAGTATGGACTCCGGAAATTCACCCCTCCACTTT. Its protein is CASSMDSGNSPLHF.

V is TRBV5-1 and J is TRBJ1-2; the match to TRBD1 covers 7 bases. The J segment lost 4 bases and the V segment lost 0 bases, leaving 9 bases of the junction unmatched. Germline V gene lookup returns CDR1 SGHRS and CDR2 YFSETQ. CDR3 length: 16 residues. DNA of the CDR3: TGCGCCAGCAGCTTGGGACAGGGCTCGACTGCCTATGGCTACACCTTC. Translated, it gives CASSLGQGSTAYGYTF.

This rearrangement joins TRBV13 to TRBJ1-4, with D hard to call. The CDR3 extends over 14 amino acids. Germline V CDR1 and CDR2: PRHDT, FYEKMQ (reference sequence). Trimming shortened V by 5 bases and J by 0 bases, and 7 bases separated the two germline ends. The CDR3 sequence: CASSNSATNEKLFF. The CDR3 DNA is TGTGCCAGCAGCAACAGTGCAACTAATGAAAAACTGTTTTTT.

This rearrangement joins TRBV28 to TRBJ1-4; 7 bases are a match to TRBD1. From germline, CDR1 is MDHEN and CDR2 SYDVKM. The CDR3 has 14 residues. J gave up 14 bases and V 3 bases, and 12 bases lay outside the gene matches. The DNA of the CDR3 is TGTGCCAGCAGTTTCCAGGACAGGCCCTTCACCCTGTTTTTT. Its translation is CASSFQDRPFTLFF. Supplemented by reference TRBV28 and TRBJ1-4, the full variable domain reads DVKVTQSSRYLVKRTGEKVFLECVQDMDHENMFWYRQDPGLGLRLIYFSYDVKMKEKGDIPEGYSVSREKKERFSLILESASTNQTSMYLCASSFQDRPFTLFFGSGTQLSVL.

V gene TRBV4-1 combines with J gene TRBJ2-1, with 13 bases that match TRBD2. After removal of 6 bases from V and 8 bases from J, the junction contained 7 bases not matched to a gene. Germline CDR1 reads MGHRA; CDR2 reads YSYEKL. The length of the CDR3 is 15 residues. The CDR3 protein is CASRTSGGALDEQFF. CDR3 DNA sequence: TGCGCCAGCAGAACTAGCGGGGGGGCCCTAGATGAGCAGTTCTTC.

The chain uses TRBV4-1 and TRBJ2-1, with unresolved D. Trimming took off 5 bases at V and 9 bases at J, with 11 bases between the two ends. Germline assignment: CDR1 MGHRA and CDR2 YSYEKL. The CDR3 has 12 amino acids. The CDR3 region has the DNA TGCGCCAGCAGCTCCCAGGCTGGTGAGCAGTTCTTC. This encodes CASSSQAGEQFF.

This chain connects TRBV4-3 to TRBJ1-2, with no clear D. Trimming shortened V by 1 base and J by 8 bases, and 11 bases separated the two germline ends. CDR1 and CDR2 (germline): LGHNA, YSLEER. This CDR3 spans 13 amino acids. In DNA, the CDR3 is TGCGCCAGCAGCCAAGCCCCTCCCAGAGGCTACACCTTC. Its translation is CASSQAPPRGYTF.

The rearrangement joins TRBV3-1 (or the pseudogene TRBV3-2) to TRBJ1-2; D perhaps matches TRBD1 (6 bases). Germline CDR1 reads LGHDT; CDR2 reads YNNKEL (reference sequence). The CDR3 has 16 amino acids. The V end lost 0 bases, the J end lost 5 bases, and 16 bases lay between the germline ends. The CDR3 sequence is CASSQESGARGYGYTF. The CDR3 region has the DNA TGTGCCAGCAGCCAAGAAAGTGGGGCCAGGGGATATGGCTACACCTTC.

The genes are TRBV13 and TRBJ2-7; 7 bases agree with TRBD1. This CDR3 spans 14 amino acids. The V segment lost 5 bases and the J segment 2 bases; nucleotides outside the gene matches: 6. Germline V lookup: CDR1 PRHDT, CDR2 FYEKMQ (reference sequence). DNA of the CDR3: TGTGCCAGCAGCCCCGGGGACAGCACCTACGAGCAGTACTTC. Translated: CASSPGDSTYEQYF. Filled out from reference TRBV13 and TRBJ2-7, the complete variable domain reads AAGVIQSPRHLIKEKRETATLKCYPIPRHDTVYWYQQGPGQDPQFLISFYEKMQSDKGSIPDRFSAQQFSDYHSELNMSSLELGDSALYFCASSPGDSTYEQYFGPGTRLTVT.

The rearrangement uses TRBV4-1 and TRBJ1-2, with TRBD1 matching over 7 bases. The CDR3 covers 15 residues. In germline, CDR1 is MGHRA, CDR2 YSYEKL. The V and J ends lost 3 bases and 3 bases, in that order; junction bases with no gene match: 7. In DNA, the CDR3 is TGCGCCAGCAGCCACGTAGGACAGGCTGACTATGGCTACACCTTC. This sequence encodes CASSHVGQADYGYTF.

V is TRBV7-8 and J is TRBJ2-5; TRBD2 aligns across 7 bases. Germline assignment: CDR1 SGHVS and CDR2 FQNEAQ. The CDR3 spans 16 residues. V shed 1 base, J shed 0 bases, and the junction held 5 bases outside the gene matches. The chain's CDR3 is CASSLEVGGYQETQYF. In nucleotides, the CDR3 is TGTGCCAGCAGCTTAGAGGTGGGGGGGTACCAAGAGACCCAGTACTTC.

The chain couples TRBV3-1 (or the pseudogene TRBV3-2) to TRBJ2-5; a possible D gene is TRBD2 (7 bases). Trimming removed 4 bases at V and 5 bases at J, with 20 bases between. Germline V gene sequence: CDR1 LGHDT, CDR2 YNNKEL (reference sequence). The CDR3 covers 16 residues. Here the CDR3 reads CASSPFGGGASETQYF. The CDR3 DNA follows: TGTGCCAGCAGCCCTTTTGGTGGGGGGGCCTCGGAGACCCAGTACTTC.

V and J are TRBV30 and TRBJ1-5, with D possibly matching TRBD1 (5 bases). Trimming took 4 bases from V and 3 from J, leaving 16 bases between them. Per germline, CDR1 GTSNPN and CDR2 SVGIG (reference sequence). This CDR3 spans 15 amino acids. The CDR3 DNA is TGTGCCTGGATGCGGGGGGGAGCAAACAATCAGCCCCAGCATTTT. Residues: CAWMRGGANNQPQHF.